The sequence of this T cell receptor beta chain was determined in a study of post-analysis software for immune sequencing data. The V gene lost 6 bases and the J gene lost 4 bases, with 7 bases spanning the gap. There are 13 residues in the CDR3. The V gene's germline CDR1 is PRHDT and CDR2 FYEKMQ (reference sequence). Unique molecular identifiers featured in each of the TCR beta cDNA libraries. MiXCR, applied by TCRdb to the PCR reads, yields one record per CDR3 protein. The table shows more than 500,000 distinct CDR3 sequences, with approximately 31% occurring only once. This clonotype was counted a single time. What it recognizes is unknown. Study findings and constraints: Included in a set of about 5 TRBV segments more frequent in patients than controls were TRBV5-6, TRBV5-1 and TRBV20-1.

The sequenced material came from blood. This sequence originates from a girl aged 2 to 17 with multiple sclerosis. The J gene is TRBJ2-6, the V gene TRBV13, with D unclear. Written as DNA, the CDR3 is TGTGCCAGCAGTCAAAGAGGGGCCAACGTCCTGACTTTC. Its protein product is CASSQRGANVLTF. The full variable domain, in which reference TRBV13 and TRBJ2-6 provide the parts outside the CDR3, is AAGVIQSPRHLIKEKRETATLKCYPIPRHDTVYWYQQGPGQDPQFLISFYEKMQSDKGSIPDRFSAQQFSDYHSELNMSSLELGDSALYFCASSQRGANVLTFGAGSRLTVL.